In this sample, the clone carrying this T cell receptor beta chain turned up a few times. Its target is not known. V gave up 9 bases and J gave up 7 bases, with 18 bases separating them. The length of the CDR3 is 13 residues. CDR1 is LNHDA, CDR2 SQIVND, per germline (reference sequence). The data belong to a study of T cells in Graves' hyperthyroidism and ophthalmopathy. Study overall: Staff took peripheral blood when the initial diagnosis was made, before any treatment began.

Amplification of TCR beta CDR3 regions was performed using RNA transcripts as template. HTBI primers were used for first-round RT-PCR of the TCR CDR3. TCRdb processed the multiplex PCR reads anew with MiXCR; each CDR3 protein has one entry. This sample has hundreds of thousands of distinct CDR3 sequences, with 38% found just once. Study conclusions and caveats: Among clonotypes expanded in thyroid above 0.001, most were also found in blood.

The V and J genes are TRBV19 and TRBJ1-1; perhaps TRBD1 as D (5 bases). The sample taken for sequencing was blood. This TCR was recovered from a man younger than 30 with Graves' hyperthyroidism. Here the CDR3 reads CASRIIPGGEAFF. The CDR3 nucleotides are TGTGCCAGCAGAATCATACCGGGGGGTGAAGCTTTCTTT.